The clone carrying this TCR beta chain turned up a few times. Its antigen remains unidentified. TCRdb reprocessed the RT-PCR reads via MiXCR and lists one record per CDR3 protein. The data contain hundreds of thousands of distinct CDR3 sequences, approximately 7.6% of them singletons. This entry comes from a study of response to subunit inactivated influenza vaccine. Study observations and caveats: After each seasonal influenza vaccination, few new T cells are recruited, the authors suggested.

CDR3 length: 17 amino acids. J was trimmed by 3 bases and V by 6 bases; bases with no gene match: 10. Germline V gene sequence: CDR1 MNHEY, CDR2 SVGEGT. The origin of this receptor is a man between 50 and 75 years old who received an inactivated influenza vaccine. Specimen: PBMCs from blood, collected roughly 24 months after vaccination. The chain carries TRBV6-2 or TRBV6-3 and TRBJ2-1; 11 bases line up with TRBD2. This CDR3 reads CASSRLAGPRGYNEQFF. The DNA for the CDR3 is TGTGCCAGCAGCCGACTAGCGGGACCCCGTGGCTACAATGAGCAGTTCTTC.